Listed below are T cell receptor beta chains from one sample, sequenced in a study of blood T cells in healthy people across ages. TCRdb fed the 5' RACE reads into MiXCR, producing one record per CDR3 protein. The sample yields roughly 900,000 distinct CDR3 sequences, around 46% seen once. Sequencing was carried out using blood. The source is a young man in good health. The CDR3 runs from the conserved cysteine through the conserved F or W. A D gene is named only where the DNA matches it firmly. Clone size is not always given. Where it is, it says once, few, many or a class for expanded clones.

size	V	D	J	CDR3	DNA
few	TRBV7-2	.	TRBJ1-2	CASSLAISVLQGRTDGYTF	TGTGCCAGCAGCTTAGCGATATCGGTGCTCCAGGGACGTACGGATGGCTACACCTTC
.	TRBV18	.	TRBJ2-7	CASSSGSTYEQYF	TGTGCCAGCTCATCCGGATCTACCTACGAGCAGTACTTC
.	TRBV20-1	.	TRBJ1-6	CSARFPGQGSYNSPLHF	TGCAGTGCTAGATTCCCTGGGCAGGGGTCCTATAATTCACCCCTCCACTTT
few	TRBV7-9	.	TRBJ2-1	CASSLDEIGEQFF	TGTGCCAGCAGCTTAGACGAGATTGGGGAGCAGTTCTTC
.	TRBV11-3	.	TRBJ2-3	CASSLDPADTQYF	TGTGCCAGCAGCTTAGATCCCGCAGATACGCAGTATTTT
.	TRBV12-3/TRBV12-4	.	TRBJ2-3	CASSFFGYGTDTQYF	TGTGCCAGCAGTTTTTTTGGATATGGCACAGATACGCAGTATTTT
once	TRBV11-1	.	TRBJ2-1	CASSAGRVRQFF	TGTGCCAGCAGCGCGGGCCGTGTACGGCAGTTCTTC
once	TRBV29-1	.	TRBJ2-6	CSVDTPDGTGANVLTF	TGCAGCGTTGATACCCCGGATGGGACTGGGGCCAACGTCCTGACTTTC
once	TRBV4-1	.	TRBJ1-1	CTSSQVTGTSEAFF	TGTACCAGCAGCCAAGTAACCGGGACCTCTGAAGCTTTCTTT
few	TRBV20-1	TRBD1	TRBJ2-7	CSAPGRTGNEQYF	TGCAGTGCCCCCGGCCGGACAGGCAACGAGCAGTACTTC
.	TRBV6-1	TRBD1	TRBJ1-5	CASRGQAWSNRPQHF	TGTGCCAGCAGAGGACAGGCCTGGAGCAATCGGCCCCAGCATTTT
few	TRBV9	.	TRBJ2-1	CASSASGAEMSNEQFF	TGTGCCAGCAGCGCGTCTGGGGCGGAAATGTCCAATGAGCAGTTCTTC
few	TRBV19	.	TRBJ2-5	CASSTNRDKETQYF	TGTGCCAGTAGTACTAACAGGGATAAAGAGACCCAGTACTTC
many	TRBV4-2	TRBD2	TRBJ2-3	CASSPHPQRGSTDTQYF	TGTGCCAGCAGCCCCCACCCCCAGCGGGGGAGCACAGATACGCAGTATTTT
few	TRBV20-1	.	TRBJ2-7	CSASDLDHLYEQYF	TGCAGTGCTTCGGACCTCGATCATCTGTACGAGCAGTACTTC
.	TRBV20-1	.	TRBJ1-1	CSARAGVNTEAFF	TGCAGTGCTAGGGCAGGGGTGAACACTGAAGCTTTCTTT
.	TRBV20-1	TRBD1	TRBJ1-2	CSARGRQGSIYGYTF	TGCAGTGCTAGGGGTAGACAGGGATCTATATATGGCTACACCTTC
.	TRBV5-1	TRBD1	TRBJ2-7	CASSSGTGGFHEQYF	TGCGCCAGCAGCTCAGGGACAGGGGGTTTCCACGAGCAGTACTTC
few	TRBV2	.	TRBJ2-7	CALRESYEQYF	TGTGCCCTACGCGAGTCCTACGAGCAGTACTTC
.	TRBV29-1	.	TRBJ1-2	CSVGLLGEAGYGYTF	TGCAGCGTTGGCCTGTTGGGGGAGGCTGGCTATGGCTACACCTTC
.	TRBV12-3/TRBV12-4	TRBD1	TRBJ1-5	CASSPGDRLYSNQPQHF	TGTGCCAGCAGTCCAGGGGACAGGCTGTATAGCAATCAGCCCCAGCATTTT
few	TRBV4-1	TRBD1	TRBJ2-3	CASSPLSGGGTSTDTQYF	TGCGCCAGCAGCCCCTTATCAGGGGGCGGAACTAGCACAGATACGCAGTATTTT
few	TRBV29-1	.	TRBJ2-7	CSVEEPGPRPEQYF	TGCAGCGTTGAAGAACCGGGGCCGAGGCCCGAGCAGTACTTC